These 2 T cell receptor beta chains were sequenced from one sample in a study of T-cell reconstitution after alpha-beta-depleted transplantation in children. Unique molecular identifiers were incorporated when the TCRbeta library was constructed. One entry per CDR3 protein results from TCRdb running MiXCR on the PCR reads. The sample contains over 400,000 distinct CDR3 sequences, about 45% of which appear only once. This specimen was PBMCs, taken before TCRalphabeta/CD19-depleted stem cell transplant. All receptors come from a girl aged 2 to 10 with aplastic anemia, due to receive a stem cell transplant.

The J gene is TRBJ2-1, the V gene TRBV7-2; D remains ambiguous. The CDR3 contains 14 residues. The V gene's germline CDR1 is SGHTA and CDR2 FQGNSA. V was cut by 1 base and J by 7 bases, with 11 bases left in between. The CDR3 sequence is CASSLVSIRNEQFF. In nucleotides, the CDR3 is TGTGCCAGCAGCTTAGTCTCCATTCGGAATGAGCAGTTCTTC.

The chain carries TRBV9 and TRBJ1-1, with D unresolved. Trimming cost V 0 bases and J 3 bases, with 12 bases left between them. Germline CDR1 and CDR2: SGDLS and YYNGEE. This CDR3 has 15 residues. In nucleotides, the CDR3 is TGTGCCAGCAGCGTAGGATGGGAGGAAGACACTGAAGCTTTCTTT. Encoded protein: CASSVGWEEDTEAFF.